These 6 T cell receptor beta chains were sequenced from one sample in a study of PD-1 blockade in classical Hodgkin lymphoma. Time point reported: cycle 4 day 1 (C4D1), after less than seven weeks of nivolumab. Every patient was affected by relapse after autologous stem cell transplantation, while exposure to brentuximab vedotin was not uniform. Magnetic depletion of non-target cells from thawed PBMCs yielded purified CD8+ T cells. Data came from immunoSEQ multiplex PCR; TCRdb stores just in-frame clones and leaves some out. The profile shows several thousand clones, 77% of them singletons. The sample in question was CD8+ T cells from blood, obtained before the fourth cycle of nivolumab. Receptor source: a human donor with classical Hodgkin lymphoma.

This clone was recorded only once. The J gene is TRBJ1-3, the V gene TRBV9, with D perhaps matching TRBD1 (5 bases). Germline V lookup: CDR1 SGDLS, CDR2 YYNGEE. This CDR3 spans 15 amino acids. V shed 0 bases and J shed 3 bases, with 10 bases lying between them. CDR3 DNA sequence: TGTGCCAGCAGCGTAGACGGGGCTAGTGGAAACACCATATATTTT. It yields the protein CASSVDGASGNTIYF.

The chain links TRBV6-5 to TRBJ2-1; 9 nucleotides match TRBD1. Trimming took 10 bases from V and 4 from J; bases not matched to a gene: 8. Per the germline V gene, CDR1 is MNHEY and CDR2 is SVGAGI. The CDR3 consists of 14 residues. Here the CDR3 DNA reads TGTGCCACCCGAGGACAGGGGAGGTACAATGAGCAGTTCTTC. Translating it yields CATRGQGRYNEQFF.

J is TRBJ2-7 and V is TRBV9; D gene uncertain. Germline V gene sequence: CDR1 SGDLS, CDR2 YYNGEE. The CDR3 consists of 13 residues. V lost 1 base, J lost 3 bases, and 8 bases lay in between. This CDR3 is CASSVRGDYEQYF. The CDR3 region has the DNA TGTGCCAGCAGCGTACGAGGTGACTACGAGCAGTACTTC. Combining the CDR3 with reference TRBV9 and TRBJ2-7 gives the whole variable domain DSGVTQTPKHLITATGQRVTLRCSPRSGDLSVYWYQQSLDQGLQFLIQYYNGEERAKGNILERFSAQQFPDLHSELNLSSLELGDSALYFCASSVRGDYEQYFGPGTRLTVT.

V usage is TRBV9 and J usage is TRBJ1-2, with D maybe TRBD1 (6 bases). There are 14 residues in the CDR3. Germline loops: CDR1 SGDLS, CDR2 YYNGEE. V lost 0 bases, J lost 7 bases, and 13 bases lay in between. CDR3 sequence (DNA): TGTGCCAGCAGCGTAGGTACAGGGCGGGGTGGCTACACCTTC. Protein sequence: CASSVGTGRGGYTF.

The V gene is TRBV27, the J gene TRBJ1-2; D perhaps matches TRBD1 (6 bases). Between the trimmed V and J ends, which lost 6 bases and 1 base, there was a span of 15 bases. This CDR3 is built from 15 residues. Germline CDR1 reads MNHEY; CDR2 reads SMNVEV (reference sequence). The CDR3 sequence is CASSPTGWINYGYTF. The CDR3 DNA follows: TGTGCCAGCAGCCCAACAGGGTGGATTAACTATGGCTACACCTTC.

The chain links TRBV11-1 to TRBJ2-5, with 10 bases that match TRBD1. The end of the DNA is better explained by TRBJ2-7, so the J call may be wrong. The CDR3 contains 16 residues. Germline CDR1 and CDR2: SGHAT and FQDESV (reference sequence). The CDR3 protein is CASSFTGQGNSYEQYF. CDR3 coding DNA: TGTGCCAGCAGTTTTACGGGACAGGGGAACTCCTACGAGCAGTACTTC.